Below are 24 T cell receptor beta chains sequenced from a single sample in a study of cytomegalovirus exposure and HLA in healthy donors (dated by TCRdb to 2016 to 2017). The library was produced with the immunoSEQ multiplex PCR assay. For the multiplex PCR, a mixture combining 60 forward primers for TCR Vbeta segments and 13 reverse primers for TCR Jbeta segments was used. This is the immuneACCESS table as TCRdb keeps it, with only in-frame sequences that have V and J called. A part of the clones is gone; compared with another copy, unresolved V genes explain less than half, and the rest is unexplained. Recorded for this sample are roughly 190,000 clones; more than 65% of them occurred a single time. The biggest ten clones account for roughly 3.1% of the sample. Sequencing used PBMCs. These receptors originate from a man aged 35-49 years in good health and CMV-seropositive.

The V and J genes are TRBV6-1 and TRBJ1-2; TRBD1 matches 8 bases. Germline CDR1 MNHNS, CDR2 SASEGT. This CDR3 has 15 residues. V was pared by 4 bases and J by 8 bases, with 12 bases of the junction left unmatched. This CDR3 reads CASSVSGQAGFGYTF. The CDR3 nucleotides read TGTGCCAGCAGTGTATCGGGACAGGCGGGGTTCGGCTACACCTTC.

CDR3 bases: TGTGCCAGCAATGAACAGACGAACACTGAAGCTTTCTTT. Translated: CASNEQTNTEAFF. The chain is built from TRBV28 and TRBJ1-1; D is ambiguous. Germline CDR1 reads MDHEN; CDR2 reads SYDVKM. The CDR3 length is 13 residues. V was trimmed by 7 bases and J by 1 base, leaving 10 bases between them.

The chain combines TRBV6-5 with TRBJ2-1; unclear D gene. V lost 6 bases to trimming and J lost 0 bases, with 12 bases between them. From germline, CDR1 is MNHEY and CDR2 SVGAGI. The CDR3 extends over 15 amino acids. The CDR3 sequence is CASSPVPLSYNEQFF. Here the CDR3 DNA reads TGTGCCAGCAGCCCCGTACCACTCTCCTACAATGAGCAGTTCTTC.

The chain is built from TRBV14 and TRBJ1-5; the D gene is possibly TRBD1 (5 bases). V was shortened by 0 bases and J by 3 bases, with 27 bases between the two germline ends. Germline loops: CDR1 SGHDN, CDR2 FVKESK. The CDR3 sequence is 21 residues long. The CDR3 loop is CASSQEVQGASSRTSNQPQHF. DNA of the CDR3: TGTGCCAGCAGCCAAGAGGTCCAAGGGGCGTCGAGTCGTACTTCCAATCAGCCCCAGCATTTT.

V and J are TRBV11-2 and TRBJ1-1; D is possibly TRBD1 (5 bases). CDR1 is SGHAT and CDR2 is FQNNGV in the germline V gene. Trimming took 0 bases from V and 5 from J, leaving 13 bases between them. The CDR3 has 15 residues. CDR3 sequence (DNA): TGTGCCAGCAGCTTAGAGGTTTGGGGGGGGACTGAAGCTTTCTTT. It translates to CASSLEVWGGTEAFF.

CDR3 region: CASSPGQYGYTF. CDR3 DNA: TGTGCCAGCAGCCCCGGACAGTATGGCTACACCTTC. The chain is built from TRBV6-5 and TRBJ1-2; a weak D match, TRBD1 (6 bases). CDR3 length: 12 residues. Germline V gene data show CDR1 as MNHEY and CDR2 as SVGAGI. V was pared by 6 bases and J by 5 bases, with 10 bases between.

This chain links TRBV7-3 with TRBJ2-1; 10 bases line up with TRBD1. CDR3 length equals 15 residues. Losses at the gene ends were 5 bases for V and 7 bases for J; bases not matched to a gene: 8. CDR1 and CDR2 (germline): SGHTA, FQGTGA. As DNA, the CDR3 is TGTGCCAGCAGCCCACGGGGGACAGGGGTTAATGAGCAGTTCTTC. Protein: CASSPRGTGVNEQFF.

The rearrangement uses TRBV28 and TRBJ1-2; D call uncertain. The germline CDR1 and CDR2 sequences are MDHEN and SYDVKM. V lost 8 bases and J 4 bases, leaving 11 bases between the germline ends. The CDR3 sequence is 12 residues long. DNA of the CDR3: TGTGCCAGCGGGCTTGGCTTCTATGGCTACACCTTC. This encodes CASGLGFYGYTF.

The chain uses TRBV12-2 and TRBJ1-1; the table's D gene call, TRBD1, was not cross checked with the DNA. TRBV12-2 is annotated as a pseudogene. This CDR3 contains 13 residues. CDR3 sequence: CASRQTVSTEAFF. The CDR3 nucleotides read TGTGCAAGTCGCCAGACAGTTTCTACTGAAGCTTTCTTT.

The rearrangement joins TRBV28 to TRBJ2-2, with 9 positions matching TRBD1. Germline CDR1 is MDHEN and CDR2 is SYDVKM. The trim removed 2 bases at V and 10 bases at J, leaving 8 bases unmatched. The CDR3 contains 15 residues. The CDR3 loop is CASSLTGTGRTELFF. The CDR3, as DNA: TGTGCCAGCAGTTTAACCGGGACAGGGAGGACGGAGCTGTTTTTT.

The J gene is TRBJ2-5, the V gene TRBV7-6; 9 bases are a match to TRBD2. Germline values: CDR1 SGHVS, CDR2 FNYEAQ. The V segment lost 1 base and the J segment 1 base; nucleotides outside the gene matches: 4. The CDR3 has 16 residues. The CDR3: CASSLGLAGSQETQYF. The CDR3 region has the DNA TGTGCCAGCAGCTTAGGGCTAGCGGGAAGCCAAGAGACCCAGTACTTC.

V gene TRBV6-1 combines with J gene TRBJ2-3; D possibly corresponds to TRBD2 (5 bases). The CDR3 is 14 amino acids. Germline loops: CDR1 MNHNS, CDR2 SASEGT. V was cut by 8 bases and J by 5 bases, with 17 bases left in between. This chain's CDR3 is CASYRRLEGDTQYF. CDR3 sequence (DNA): TGTGCCAGCTACCGGAGACTCGAGGGAGATACGCAGTATTTT.

The V call is TRBV6-5, the J call TRBJ2-7; TRBD2 matches 12 bases. The ends lost 0 bases at V and 6 bases at J; junction bases unmatched: 3. This CDR3 region has 15 residues. CDR1 and CDR2 from the germline V gene are MNHEY and SVGAGI. The CDR3 here is CASSYSTSGRTEQYF. Here the CDR3 DNA reads TGTGCCAGCAGTTACTCGACTAGCGGGAGAACCGAGCAGTACTTC.

The chain carries TRBV29-1 and TRBJ2-5; D unclear. The J call may not be correct, given that the DNA end is closer to TRBJ2-7. In germline, CDR1 is SQVTM, CDR2 ANQGSEA. The CDR3 consists of 13 residues. CDR3 sequence reads: CSAVLGPTYEQYF. The CDR3 coding sequence is TGCAGCGCCGTGTTGGGCCCAACCTACGAGCAGTACTTC.

The chain recombines TRBV10-3 with TRBJ1-1; D not resolved. Germline V gene sequence: CDR1 ENHRY, CDR2 SYGVKD. The CDR3 covers 14 residues. Trimming stripped 10 bases from V and 5 bases from J, with 20 bases between. The DNA for the CDR3 is TGTGCCACCACCCTCAGCGATATCCAGACTGAAGCTTTCTTT. Amino acids: CATTLSDIQTEAFF.

V usage is TRBV6-1 and J usage is TRBJ2-3; TRBD1 agrees at 9 bases. The germline CDR1 and CDR2 sequences are MNHNS and SASEGT. V gave up 6 bases and J gave up 4 bases; unmatched junction bases: 5. CDR3 length: 14 amino acids. CDR3 DNA: TGTGCCAGCAGCCCAGGGACAGGGCCAGATACGCAGTATTTT. This sequence encodes CASSPGTGPDTQYF.

The gene calls are TRBV5-1 and TRBJ2-4, with D tentatively TRBD2 (5 bases). V dropped 5 bases and J dropped 9 bases, with 18 bases sitting between them. The CDR3 is made up of 14 amino acids. The germline CDR1 and CDR2 sequences are SGHRS and YFSETQ. The CDR3 protein is CASRTLGSGGIQYF. The CDR3 DNA is TGCGCCAGCAGGACTTTAGGGAGTGGCGGCATTCAGTACTTC.

The chain couples TRBV6-1 to TRBJ1-2; 9 nucleotides align to TRBD1. With 6 bases clipped from V and 4 bases from J, the junction kept 6 bases outside the gene matches. Germline CDR1 reads MNHNS; CDR2 reads SASEGT. This CDR3 contains 14 residues. CDR3 sequence reads: CASRGQGVGYGYTF. As DNA, the CDR3 is TGTGCCAGCAGGGGACAGGGTGTGGGCTATGGCTACACCTTC.

The chain links TRBV7-3 to TRBJ2-3; 12 nucleotides agree with TRBD2. The CDR3 is 16 residues long. V lost 5 bases and J lost 6; bases outside the gene matches: 9. Looked up from germline, CDR1 is SGHTA and CDR2 is FQGTGA. This CDR3 reads CASSRTSGKGGDTQYF. CDR3 sequence (DNA): TGTGCCAGCAGCCGGACTAGCGGGAAGGGGGGGGATACGCAGTATTTT.

The chain has TRBV7-2 and TRBJ2-3; tentative D call: TRBD2 (6 bases). The CDR3 spans 15 residues. Per germline, CDR1 SGHTA and CDR2 FQGNSA. V lost 3 bases and J 1 base, leaving 11 bases between the germline ends. The CDR3 nucleotides are TGTGCCAGCAGCTTCCTGGGGACTGGCACAGATACGCAGTATTTT. Its protein is CASSFLGTGTDTQYF.

The J gene is TRBJ2-2, the V gene TRBV19, with TRBD2 matching 10 bases. CDR3 length: 17 amino acids. From germline, CDR1 is LNHDA and CDR2 SQIVND (reference sequence). Trimming removed 1 base from V and 5 bases from J; junction bases left unmatched: 7. The CDR3 region has the DNA TGTGCCAGTAGTATAGGGGCACTAGCGGGAAAAACCGGGGAGCTGTTTTTT. This sequence encodes CASSIGALAGKTGELFF.

On this clone: Germline is not matched at one junction end, which may reflect a read error. The rearrangement uses TRBV7-2 and TRBJ2-7; 7 nucleotides align to TRBD2. The J call is doubtful: the DNA matches TRBJ2-5 better. This CDR3 has 16 amino acids. In germline, CDR1 is SGHTA, CDR2 FQGNSA. CDR3 sequence: CAGSLDQPGGQETQYF. In DNA form, the CDR3 reads TGTGCCGGCAGCTTAGACCAACCGGGGGGCCAAGAGACCCAGTACTTC.

The V call is TRBV5-8, the J call TRBJ1-1; the match to TRBD1 covers 8 bases. The CDR3 is made up of 15 amino acids. V lost 2 bases and J lost 5; bases outside the gene matches: 8. Germline-derived CDR1 and CDR2 are SGHTS and YDEGEE. The CDR3 nucleotides are TGTGCCAGCAGCTTACGGGGCAGGGGGCGGACTGAAGCTTTCTTT. Its protein product is CASSLRGRGRTEAFF.

The rearrangement uses TRBV27 and TRBJ1-5; TRBD1 aligns across 7 bases. V lost 5 bases and J lost 6; bases outside the gene matches: 13. Per the germline V gene, CDR1 is MNHEY and CDR2 is SMNVEV (reference sequence). This CDR3 is 16 amino acids long. CDR3 coding DNA: TGTGCCAGCAGTCAAAAACGGACAGGTGGGAGTCAGCCCCAGCATTTT. Protein sequence: CASSQKRTGGSQPQHF.